Shown below are 20 T cell receptor beta chains from a single sample sequenced in a study of blood T cell repertoires in COVID-19 (dated by TCRdb to the early 2020s). The library was obtained by the immunoSEQ multiplex PCR assay. TCRdb provides this immuneACCESS table in a form limited to in-frame rearrangements. Some clones are lacking; in checked studies, under half of them reflect an unresolved V gene, and why the rest are absent is not known. Present in this sample are about 170,000 clones, 82% of which were seen just once. The ten largest clonotypes hold 22% of the sample. The sequencing sample was made of peripheral blood. The source is a woman older than 75 with acute or convalescent COVID-19.

The chain uses TRBV5-4 and TRBJ1-2; D is possibly TRBD1 (6 bases). This CDR3 is built from 14 residues. CDR1 and CDR2 from the germline V gene are SGHNT and YYREEE (reference sequence). V lost 0 bases and J 2 bases, leaving 8 bases between the germline ends. The CDR3 DNA is TGTGCCAGCAGCTTGGGTGGACAGAACTATGGCTACACCTTC. Amino acids: CASSLGGQNYGYTF.

The V call is TRBV11-2, the J call TRBJ2-1; TRBD2 aligns across 8 bases. Germline CDR1 and CDR2: SGHAT and FQNNGV. The ends lost 0 bases at V and 4 bases at J; junction bases unmatched: 5. This CDR3 has 16 residues. CDR3 nucleotides: TGTGCCAGCAGCTTAGACGGGGGGGGCGTTTACAATGAGCAGTTCTTC. Its protein is CASSLDGGGVYNEQFF.

The chain is built from TRBV21-1 and TRBJ2-1; the table's D call TRBD2 went unverified against the DNA. TRBV21-1 is a known pseudogene. The length of the CDR3 is 15 residues. Here the CDR3 reads CASSISSGRATEQFF. CDR3 DNA: TGTGCCAGCAGCATCTCTAGCGGGAGGGCCACTGAGCAGTTCTTC.

V gene TRBV2 combines with J gene TRBJ2-7; D is possibly TRBD2 (5 bases). The V gene lost 3 bases and the J gene lost 4 bases, with 13 bases spanning the gap. The CDR3 length is 14 residues. CDR1 is SNHLY, CDR2 FYNNEI, per germline. The CDR3 DNA reads TGTGCCAGCAGTGACCTCGTCGGGGTTTACGAGCAGTACTTC. Translating it yields CASSDLVGVYEQYF.

The chain combines TRBV10-2 with TRBJ2-7; 8 nucleotides match TRBD2. V lost 5 bases, J lost 4 bases, and 13 bases stayed unmatched. This CDR3 comprises 16 residues. The germline V gene has CDR1 WSHSY and CDR2 SAAADI. CDR3 sequence reads: CASSTPGGGRSYEQYF. The DNA of the CDR3 is TGCGCCAGCAGTACGCCGGGGGGGGGAAGGAGTTACGAGCAGTACTTC.

This chain joins TRBV3-1 (or the pseudogene TRBV3-2) and TRBJ1-1, with a possible D match to TRBD1 (6 bases). V dropped 3 bases and J dropped 4 bases, with 12 bases sitting between them. The CDR3 sequence is 14 residues long. CDR1 and CDR2 from the germline V gene are LGHDT and YNNKEL (reference sequence). CDR3 coding DNA: TGTGCCAGCAGCCAGGCACAGGGTCCCACTGAAGCTTTCTTT. It codes for CASSQAQGPTEAFF.

The chain uses TRBV4-3 and TRBJ2-2; no clear D. V was cut by 11 bases and J by 3 bases, with 16 bases left in between. The germline V gene encodes CDR1 LGHNA and CDR2 YSLEER. The CDR3 has 14 amino acids. CDR3: CASSDSEYTGELFF. CDR3 DNA: TGCGCCTCCTCAGACTCCGAGTACACCGGGGAGCTGTTTTTT.

The rearrangement links TRBV12-3 or TRBV12-4 to TRBJ2-1, with a possible D match to TRBD1 (6 bases). This CDR3 has 12 amino acids. The V end lost 5 bases, the J end lost 4 bases, and 6 bases lay between the germline ends. DNA for the CDR3: TGTGCCAGCAGTACAGGGTACAATGAGCAGTTCTTC. Translation: CASSTGYNEQFF.

This chain uses TRBV10-3 with TRBJ2-7; D may be TRBD1 (6 bases). V gave up 1 base and J gave up 9 bases, with 19 bases separating them. Germline-derived CDR1 and CDR2 are ENHRY and SYGVKD. This CDR3 has 15 amino acids. CDR3 in DNA: TGTGCCATCAGTGAGTTTACAGGGTCCAGTATGGGGCAGTACTTC. It codes for CAISEFTGSSMGQYF.

DNA of the CDR3: TGTGCCAGCAGTGATGGATGGCGGGCGCAGTATTTT. Amino acids: CASSDGWRAQYF. The V gene is TRBV2, the J gene TRBJ2-3, with D possibly matching TRBD2 (5 bases). The germline CDR1 and CDR2 sequences are SNHLY and FYNNEI. V gave up 3 bases and J gave up 10 bases, with 11 bases separating them. CDR3 length equals 12 residues.

The chain is built from TRBV3-1 (or the pseudogene TRBV3-2) and TRBJ2-3, with TRBD1 as a possible D gene (5 bases). This CDR3 is built from 14 residues. The V gene lost 1 base and the J gene lost 5 bases, with 10 bases spanning the gap. Germline CDR1 LGHDT, CDR2 YNNKEL (reference sequence). This CDR3 reads CASSQGAGKDTQYF. For the CDR3, the DNA is TGTGCCAGCAGCCAAGGGGCAGGGAAAGATACGCAGTATTTT.

This chain links TRBV5-1 with TRBJ1-6; D perhaps matches TRBD1 (5 bases). The V gene's germline CDR1 is SGHRS and CDR2 YFSETQ. The germline V and J ends were trimmed by 5 bases and 13 bases, with 16 bases remaining between them. The CDR3 is made up of 13 amino acids. CDR3 bases: TGCGCCAGCAGGGGACCTACCGGGGGGCCCCTCCACTTT. Translation gives CASRGPTGGPLHF.

The chain links TRBV3-1 (or the pseudogene TRBV3-2) to TRBJ2-3, with D unclear. Trimming shortened V by 1 base and J by 4 bases, and 6 bases separated the two germline ends. This CDR3 comprises 13 residues. The germline CDR1 and CDR2 sequences are LGHDT and YNNKEL (reference sequence). The CDR3 region has the DNA TGTGCCAGCAGCCAAGGTTTCGCAGATACGCAGTATTTT. Translating gives CASSQGFADTQYF.

The V gene is TRBV7-8, the J gene TRBJ2-7; D may be TRBD1 (6 bases). The length of the CDR3 is 14 residues. Looked up from germline, CDR1 is SGHVS and CDR2 is FQNEAQ. V lost 3 bases, J lost 2 bases, and 11 bases lay in between. The CDR3 region has the DNA TGTGCCAGCAGCTTGCTGCAGGGGACCTACGAGCAGTACTTC. This sequence encodes CASSLLQGTYEQYF.

This chain joins TRBV6-4 and TRBJ2-4, with TRBD1 matching 8 bases. From germline, CDR1 is MRHNA and CDR2 SNTAGT. After removal of 6 bases from V and 9 bases from J, the junction contained 7 bases not matched to a gene. There are 13 residues in the CDR3. CDR3 bases: TGTGCCAGCAGCCCCGTTACAGGGGGCATTCAGTACTTC. Translating it yields CASSPVTGGIQYF.

This clone was recorded a few times. V is TRBV15 and J is TRBJ1-5, with D maybe TRBD1 (6 bases). This CDR3 has 17 amino acids. Germline lookup yields CDR1 LNHNV and CDR2 YYDKDF (reference sequence). Trimming stripped 0 bases from V and 0 bases from J, with 12 bases between. The CDR3 coding sequence is TGTGCCACCAGCAGAGATCCACAGGGCCATAGCAATCAGCCCCAGCATTTT. The encoded protein is CATSRDPQGHSNQPQHF.

The chain employs TRBV7-9 and TRBJ2-3; no firm D call. The CDR3 is 11 residues long. The V end was cut by 4 bases, the J end by 5 bases, with 4 bases between. In germline, CDR1 is SEHNR, CDR2 FQNEAQ (reference sequence). The CDR3 DNA sequence: TGTGCCAGCAGCTCGGTAGATACGCAGTATTTT. Translated, it gives CASSSVDTQYF.

In the case of this clone: The same CDR3 also results from other DNA sequences found in this sample. This chain links TRBV5-1 with TRBJ2-1; 11 bases fit TRBD2. Germline loops: CDR1 SGHRS, CDR2 YFSETQ. The length of the CDR3 is 15 residues. V dropped 4 bases and J dropped 5; count of bases not matched to a gene: 5. This CDR3 is CASSGGTSGNNEQFF. CDR3 coding DNA: TGCGCCAGCAGCGGAGGGACTAGCGGAAACAATGAGCAGTTCTTC.

The rearrangement uses TRBV7-8 and TRBJ2-7; D perhaps matches TRBD1 (6 bases). The CDR3 is 16 residues long. Germline CDR1 is SGHVS and CDR2 is FQNEAQ. Trimming pared 2 bases from V and 3 bases from J, leaving 17 bases between. CDR3 coding DNA: TGTGCCAGCAGCTTAAATACAGGGTTAGGGTACTACGAGCAGTACTTC. Its translation: CASSLNTGLGYYEQYF.

The genes are TRBV5-6 and TRBJ2-7, with 10 bases that match TRBD2. The CDR3 covers 15 residues. With 2 bases clipped from V and 7 bases from J, the junction kept 9 bases outside the gene matches. Germline V gene sequence: CDR1 SGHDT, CDR2 YYEEEE. The CDR3 protein is CASSFRLAGVWEQYF. In DNA, the CDR3 is TGTGCCAGCAGCTTCCGTCTAGCGGGAGTGTGGGAGCAGTACTTC. Looking up the rest from reference TRBV5-6 and TRBJ2-7 gives the full variable domain: DAGVTQSPTHLIKTRGQQVTLRCSPKSGHDTVSWYQQALGQGPQFIFQYYEEEERQRGNFPDRFSGHQFPNYSSELNVNALLLGDSALYLCASSFRLAGVWEQYFGPGTRLTVT.